The clone carrying this T cell receptor beta chain has just one count. Its antigen is currently unknown. The data stem from a study of T cells in localized non-small cell lung cancer. Measured with immunoSEQ multiplex PCR; TCRdb has only the in-frame clones, and not every one. This sample carries over 45,000 clones, around nine tenths of them seen once, and the ten largest clones take around 17%. Germline CDR1 is MNHEY and CDR2 is SVGAGI. V was clipped by 0 bases and J by 6 bases, with 11 bases between them. This CDR3 is built from 14 residues. Notes on the study in general: Higher blood T cell density went with longer overall survival.

This chain joins TRBV6-5 and TRBJ2-5; D remains unclear. Sequenced here: PBMCs, sampled before any cancer treatment. This clonotype was obtained from a female donor with stage II lung adenocarcinoma. The CDR3 DNA reads as TGTGCCAGCAGTTACTCGAATCCGCCAAAGACCCAGTACTTC. This translates into CASSYSNPPKTQYF.